Listed below are T cell receptor beta chains from one sample, sequenced in a study of shared clonotypes between healthy human individuals. Sequenced by immunoSEQ multiplex PCR; TCRdb stores in-frame clones only, minus some. This table holds about 2.4 million clones, approximately 92% found once. The specimen sequenced was naive CD4+ T cells sorted from blood. The receptors stem from a man aged 18-30 years in good health. Each CDR3 is given with its conserved first and last residue. The order of the fields is J gene, clone size, D gene, V gene, CDR3 protein, CDR3 DNA. D genes are given only for firm matches. Clone size is not always given. Where it is, it says once, few, many or a class for expanded clones.

>TRBJ2-3|NA|NA|TRBV5-1
CASSPSPNTDTQYF
TGCGCCAGCAGTCCCTCCCCAAACACAGATACGCAGTATTTT
>TRBJ1-4|once|NA|TRBV9
CASSLEQGTNEKLFF
TGTGCCAGCAGTCTCGAACAGGGAACTAATGAAAAACTGTTTTTT
>TRBJ1-6|NA|NA|TRBV30
CAWSVHQGSYNSPLHF
TGTGCCTGGAGTGTACACCAGGGCTCCTATAATTCACCCCTCCACTTT
>TRBJ1-1|NA|NA|TRBV5-5
CASSLFSLPEAFF
TGTGCCAGCAGCTTGTTCAGTCTTCCGGAAGCTTTCTTT
>TRBJ1-2|NA|TRBD1|TRBV19
CASRLDRGNYGYTF
TGTGCCAGTAGGTTGGACAGGGGGAACTATGGCTACACCTTC
>TRBJ2-7|NA|TRBD1|TRBV5-1
CASTPGQGGEQYF
TGCGCCAGCACGCCGGGACAGGGAGGCGAGCAGTACTTC
>TRBJ2-2|NA|TRBD1|TRBV9
CASSADRLIGELFF
TGTGCCAGCAGCGCGGACAGGTTGATCGGGGAGCTGTTTTTT
>TRBJ2-5|once|NA|TRBV7-2
CASSLGGLEQETQYF
TGTGCCAGCAGCTTAGGAGGGCTGGAGCAAGAGACCCAGTACTTC
>TRBJ1-1|NA|NA|TRBV6-5
CASGVGALNTEAFF
TGTGCCAGTGGGGTGGGAGCCTTGAACACTGAAGCTTTCTTT
>TRBJ1-5|NA|NA|TRBV5-1
CASSLGLSSNQPQHF
TGCGCCAGCAGCTTGGGACTCAGTAGCAATCAGCCCCAGCATTTT
>TRBJ1-4|few|NA|TRBV6-5
CASRPTAATNEKLFF
TGTGCCAGCAGACCGACGGCGGCAACTAATGAAAAACTGTTTTTT
>TRBJ2-5|once|TRBD2|TRBV5-7
CASSPLAGGQCQETQYF
TGTGCCAGCAGCCCGCTGGCGGGGGGGCAATGTCAAGAGACCCAGTACTTC
>TRBJ1-2|NA|TRBD1|TRBV27
CASRPTGGGYGYTF
TGTGCCAGCAGACCTACAGGGGGCGGCTATGGCTACACCTTC
>TRBJ1-3|NA|NA|TRBV6-5
CASRGEPGSGNTIYF
TGTGCCAGCAGAGGGGAGCCGGGCTCTGGAAACACCATATATTTT
>TRBJ2-7|NA|NA|TRBV10-3
CAITPDNSYEQYF
TGTGCCATCACCCCCGACAACTCCTACGAGCAGTACTTC
>TRBJ2-5|many|NA|TRBV5-6
CASSFQETQYF
TGTGCCAGCAGCTTCCAAGAGACCCAGTACTTC
>TRBJ2-5|NA|NA|TRBV9
CASSVAQGHQETQYF
TGTGCCAGCAGCGTAGCTCAAGGGCACCAAGAGACCCAGTACTTC
>TRBJ2-1|once|NA|TRBV4-1
CASSPQGAAHNEQFF
TGCGCCAGCAGCCCCCAAGGAGCGGCCCACAATGAGCAGTTCTTC
>TRBJ1-2|once|NA|TRBV28
CASSPPEGSLSGYTF
TGTGCCAGCAGTCCCCCGGAGGGGAGCCTCAGTGGCTACACCTTC
>TRBJ2-7|NA|TRBD1|TRBV6-6
CASSYSDRGPYEQYF
TGTGCCAGCAGTTACTCGGACAGGGGGCCATACGAGCAGTACTTC
>TRBJ1-2|NA|NA|TRBV7-9
CASSLITGTF
TGTGCCAGCAGCTTAATAACGGGGACCTTC
>TRBJ2-7|NA|TRBD1|TRBV28
CASSLAPGGPYEQYF
TGTGCCAGCAGTTTAGCCCCAGGGGGACCCTACGAGCAGTACTTC
>TRBJ2-2|NA|NA|TRBV12-1
CASSTITGELFF
TGTGCCAGCAGCACCATAACCGGGGAGCTGTTTTTT
>TRBJ2-7|NA|TRBD1|TRBV10-3
CAISPRTGQEQYF
TGTGCCATCAGTCCCCGGACAGGGCAAGAGCAGTACTTC
>TRBJ1-6|NA|NA|TRBV6-5
CASSYLKGNSPLHF
TGTGCCAGCAGTTACTTAAAGGGGAATTCACCCCTCCACTTT
>TRBJ1-5|few|TRBD1|TRBV7-6
CASSLAGQGLQPQHF
TGTGCCAGCAGCTTAGCAGGACAGGGTTTGCAGCCCCAGCATTTT
>TRBJ2-7|NA|NA|TRBV7-6
CASSFGLPEAYEQYF
TGTGCCAGCAGCTTTGGACTCCCCGAGGCCTACGAGCAGTACTTC
>TRBJ2-7|NA|TRBD2|TRBV7-8
CASSSFLGISGGKSYEQYF
TGTGCCAGCAGCTCATTCTTAGGGATTAGCGGGGGGAAAAGCTACGAGCAGTACTTC
>TRBJ1-6|NA|NA|TRBV7-2
CASSYRIQGTSYNSPLHF
TGTGCCAGCAGCTACCGGATACAGGGAACGTCCTATAATTCACCCCTCCACTTT
>TRBJ2-2|once|NA|TRBV5-4
CASSLDQGGTGELFF
TGTGCCAGCAGCTTGGACCAGGGCGGCACCGGGGAGCTGTTTTTT
>TRBJ1-4|NA|TRBD1|TRBV11-2
CASSSGAWTGENEKLFF
TGTGCCAGCAGCTCAGGGGCCTGGACAGGGGAAAATGAAAAACTGTTTTTT
>TRBJ2-5|NA|NA|TRBV6-6
CASSYSKRDQETQYF
TGTGCCAGCAGTTACTCGAAGCGGGACCAAGAGACCCAGTACTTC
>TRBJ1-2|NA|NA|TRBV5-6
CASSLGYLMGYTF
TGTGCCAGCAGCTTGGGATATTTGATGGGCTACACCTTC
>TRBJ2-7|NA|TRBD1|TRBV5-1
CASSPGTGFYEQYF
TGCGCCAGCAGCCCCGGGACAGGGTTCTACGAGCAGTACTTC
>TRBJ1-2|NA|NA|TRBV28
CASSSGATYYGYTF
TGTGCCAGCAGCTCCGGGGCGACCTACTATGGCTACACCTTC
>TRBJ2-1|NA|TRBD2|TRBV6-5
CASSQTSGRAAEQFF
TGTGCCAGCAGTCAGACTAGCGGGAGGGCCGCTGAGCAGTTCTTC
>TRBJ2-2|NA|NA|TRBV7-7
CASSSDGELFF
TGTGCTAGCAGCTCCGACGGGGAGCTGTTTTTT
>TRBJ2-5|NA|NA|TRBV11-2
CASSLGGPPGRGQYF
TGTGCCAGCAGCCTGGGTGGCCCTCCAGGACGGGGCCAGTACTTC
>TRBJ2-7|once|TRBD2|TRBV27
CASKGDSSSLAGYEQYF
TGTGCCAGCAAGGGGGACTCCAGTTCGCTAGCGGGCTACGAGCAGTACTTC
>TRBJ1-2|NA|NA|TRBV5-8
CASTPKVNYGYTF
TGTGCCAGCACCCCTAAGGTGAACTATGGCTACACCTTC
>TRBJ2-2|NA|NA|TRBV2
CASQRTHSYTGELFF
TGTGCCAGCCAACGGACCCATTCATACACCGGGGAGCTGTTTTTT